This passage covers 3 T cell receptor beta chains from one sample sequenced in a study of T cell clusters in autoimmune cytopenias. TCRdb reprocessed the multiplex PCR reads; each CDR3 protein has one entry and no DNA is given. The sample includes a few distinct CDR3 sequences. The sequenced sample was peripheral blood. These receptors were obtained from a human donor in good health. This table probably holds off-target reads from a library built for another chain.

This clonotype is labeled hyperexpanded based on frequency. The genes are TRBV12-3 or TRBV12-4 and TRBJ2-3; TCRdb gives TRBD1 as the D gene, but with no DNA this cannot be confirmed. The CDR3 loop spans 14 amino acids. CDR3 residues: CASSFGGAGDTQYF.

This clonotype is identified as hyperexpanded from frequency. The rearrangement links TRBV29-1 to TRBJ2-1; TCRdb's D call, TRBD2, is unchecked because there is no DNA. CDR3 length equals 14 residues. Germline CDR1 reads SQVTM; CDR2 reads ANQGSEA. CDR3: CSVDLGKGNNEQFF.

This clonotype shows up as hyperexpanded by frequency. The rearrangement uses TRBV6-2 or TRBV6-3 and TRBJ2-7; TCRdb's D call of TRBD1 is untestable without DNA. CDR1 is MNHEY and CDR2 is SVGEGT in the germline V gene. The CDR3 consists of 15 residues. CDR3: CASRRRTVHAYEQYF.